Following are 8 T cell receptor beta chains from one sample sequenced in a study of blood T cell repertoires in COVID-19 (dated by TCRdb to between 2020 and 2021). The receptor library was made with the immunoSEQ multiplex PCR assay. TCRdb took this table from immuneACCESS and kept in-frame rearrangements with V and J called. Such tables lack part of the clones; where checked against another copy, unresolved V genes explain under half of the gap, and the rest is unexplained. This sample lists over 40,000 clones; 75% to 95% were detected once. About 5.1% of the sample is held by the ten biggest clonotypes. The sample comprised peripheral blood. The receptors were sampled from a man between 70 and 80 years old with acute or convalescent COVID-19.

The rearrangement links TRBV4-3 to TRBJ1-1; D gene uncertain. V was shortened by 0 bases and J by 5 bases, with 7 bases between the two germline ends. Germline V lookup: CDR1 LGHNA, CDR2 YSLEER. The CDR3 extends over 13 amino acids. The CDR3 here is CASSQEFRTEAFF. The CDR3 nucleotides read TGCGCCAGCAGCCAAGAATTCAGGACTGAAGCTTTCTTT.

The CDR3 DNA sequence: TGTGCCAGTAGACAGATTCCTAACTATGGCTACACCTTC. Protein sequence: CASRQIPNYGYTF. The genes are TRBV19 and TRBJ1-2; no firm D call. Germline CDR1 is LNHDA and CDR2 is SQIVND (reference sequence). CDR3 length: 13 amino acids. V lost 6 bases, J lost 0 bases, and 8 bases lay in between.

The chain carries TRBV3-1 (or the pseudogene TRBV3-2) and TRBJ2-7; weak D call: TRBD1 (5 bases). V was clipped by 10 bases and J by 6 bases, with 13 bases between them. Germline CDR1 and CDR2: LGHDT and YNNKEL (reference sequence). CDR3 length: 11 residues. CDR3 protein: CATATASEQYF. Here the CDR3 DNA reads TGTGCCACCGCGACAGCCAGCGAGCAGTACTTC.

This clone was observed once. The CDR3 DNA reads TGTGCCAGCAGCCAAGTCAGAGGGATTAACTATGGCTACACCTTC. It is translated as CASSQVRGINYGYTF. The chain employs TRBV14 and TRBJ1-2; D call uncertain. Germline-derived CDR1 and CDR2 are SGHDN and FVKESK. V gave up 1 base and J gave up 1 base, with 10 bases separating them. The CDR3 runs 15 residues.

This CDR3 reads CATSEPDSEETQYF. CDR3 bases: TGTGCCACCAGTGAGCCGGACAGTGAAGAGACCCAGTACTTC. This chain links TRBV24-1 with TRBJ2-5, with D perhaps matching TRBD1 (6 bases). This CDR3 contains 14 residues. V was pared by 4 bases and J by 3 bases, with 11 bases between. The V gene's germline CDR1 is KGHDR and CDR2 SFDVKD.

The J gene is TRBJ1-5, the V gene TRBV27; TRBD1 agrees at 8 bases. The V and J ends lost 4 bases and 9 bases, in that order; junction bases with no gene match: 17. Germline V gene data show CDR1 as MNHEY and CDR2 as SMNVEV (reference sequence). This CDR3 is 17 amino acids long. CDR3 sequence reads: CASSSKGLAGGAPPQHF. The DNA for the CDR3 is TGTGCCAGCAGTTCCAAAGGCCTTGCAGGGGGCGCGCCGCCCCAGCATTTT.

For the CDR3, the DNA is TGTGCCAGCAGCTTGGCCGGGGTGGGGGCCTCCTACGAGCAGTACTTC. It codes for CASSLAGVGASYEQYF. V is TRBV5-5 and J is TRBJ2-7; tentatively, D is TRBD1 (6 bases). The length of the CDR3 is 16 residues. V dropped 0 bases and J dropped 0 bases, with 13 bases sitting between them. Per germline, CDR1 SGHKS and CDR2 YYEKEE (reference sequence).

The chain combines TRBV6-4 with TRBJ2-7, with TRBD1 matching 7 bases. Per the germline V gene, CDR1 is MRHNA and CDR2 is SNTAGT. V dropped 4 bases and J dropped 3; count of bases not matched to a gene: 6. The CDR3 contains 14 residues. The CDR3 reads CASSVRQGDYEQYF. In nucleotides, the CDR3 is TGTGCCAGCAGTGTTCGACAGGGCGACTACGAGCAGTACTTC.